The present T cell receptor (beta chain) was sequenced within a study of beta chain features in type 1 diabetes. Notes on the study in general: For Type 1 diabetes patients, all four CD4+ subsets carried TCRB CDR3s that were moderately but significantly shorter.

This clone was seen more than once but under ten times. What it recognizes is unknown. The CDR3 spans 16 residues. Germline values: CDR1 MDHEN, CDR2 SYDVKM. The ends lost 3 bases at V and 5 bases at J; junction bases unmatched: 12. Expressed TCRB transcripts were sequenced because the isolated RNA had all been reverse transcribed beforehand. Only in-frame clones appear in the TCRdb table, and some are missing; sequencing was by immunoSEQ multiplex PCR. The sample has a few hundred thousand clones, approximately 16% seen once. This clonotype originated in a young man with type 1 diabetes. The V gene is TRBV28, the J gene TRBJ2-7, with 8 nucleotides matching TRBD2. The sample was naive CD4+ T cells from blood. Here the CDR3 reads CASSLTRGGGLNEQYF. The CDR3, as DNA: TGTGCCAGCAGTTTGACCCGGGGGGGCGGTCTTAACGAGCAGTACTTC.